This T cell receptor (beta chain) was documented in a study of radiation and T cells in renal cell carcinoma. Study at large: Nephrectomy followed 15 Gy stereotactic body radiation by 4 weeks. Whole-study results and caveats: Without pretreatment biopsies, baseline tumor clonotype presence was undetermined.

Germline-derived CDR1 and CDR2 are LGHNA and YSLEER. V lost 7 bases to trimming and J lost 5 bases, with 20 bases between them. The length of the CDR3 is 16 residues. TCRdb's table, derived via immunoSEQ multiplex PCR, lists solely in-frame clones and lacks some. The sample yields about 140,000 clones, less than 85% seen once. This clone was picked up one time. Its antigen is currently unknown. Time point: baseline pretreatment blood. Specified treatment: 15 Gy SBRT to primary tumor, nephrectomy 4 weeks later. The J gene is TRBJ1-4, the V gene TRBV4-3, with a weak D call TRBD1 (6 bases). This sequence was found in a woman aged 45-65 years with renal cell carcinoma. This specimen was blood, taken from a patient whose treatment included radiotherapy and nephrectomy. The CDR3 nucleotides are TGCGCCAGCACCCCCGTGGGGGGGCGATCCAATGAAAAACTGTTTTTT. Its protein is CASTPVGGRSNEKLFF.